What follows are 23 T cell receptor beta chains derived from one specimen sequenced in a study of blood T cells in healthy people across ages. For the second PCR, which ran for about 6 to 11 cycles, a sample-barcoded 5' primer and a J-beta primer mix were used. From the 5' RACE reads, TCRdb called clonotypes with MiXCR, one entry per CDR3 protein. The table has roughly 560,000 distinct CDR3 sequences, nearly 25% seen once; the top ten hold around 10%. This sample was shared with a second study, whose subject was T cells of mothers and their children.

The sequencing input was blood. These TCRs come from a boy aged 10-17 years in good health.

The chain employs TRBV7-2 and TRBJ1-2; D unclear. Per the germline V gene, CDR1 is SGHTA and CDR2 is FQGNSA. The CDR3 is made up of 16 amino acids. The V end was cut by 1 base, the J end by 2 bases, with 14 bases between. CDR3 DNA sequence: TGTGCCAGCAGCTTAGAGCTAGGCACTGCCAACTATGGCTACACCTTC. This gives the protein CASSLELGTANYGYTF.

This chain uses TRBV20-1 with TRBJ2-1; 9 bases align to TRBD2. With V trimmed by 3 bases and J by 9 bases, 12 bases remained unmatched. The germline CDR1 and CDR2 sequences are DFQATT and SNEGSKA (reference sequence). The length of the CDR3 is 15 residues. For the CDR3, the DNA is TGCAGTGCTAGGATAGCGGGGGCCCAGTCGGGTGAGCAGTTCTTC. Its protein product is CSARIAGAQSGEQFF.

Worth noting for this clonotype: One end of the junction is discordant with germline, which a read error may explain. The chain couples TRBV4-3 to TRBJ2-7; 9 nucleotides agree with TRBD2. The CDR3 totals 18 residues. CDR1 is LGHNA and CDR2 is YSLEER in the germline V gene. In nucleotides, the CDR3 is TGCGTCAGCAGCCAAGATTTGGGGTCGGCTAGCGGGGCCTACGAGCAGTACTTC. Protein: CVSSQDLGSASGAYEQYF.

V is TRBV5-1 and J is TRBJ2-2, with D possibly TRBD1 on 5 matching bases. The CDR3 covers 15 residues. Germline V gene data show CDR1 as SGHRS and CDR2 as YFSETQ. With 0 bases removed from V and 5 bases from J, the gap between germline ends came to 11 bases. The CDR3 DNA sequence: TGCGCCAGCAGCTTGGAGGAGAAGGGGACCGGGGAGCTGTTTTTT. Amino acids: CASSLEEKGTGELFF.

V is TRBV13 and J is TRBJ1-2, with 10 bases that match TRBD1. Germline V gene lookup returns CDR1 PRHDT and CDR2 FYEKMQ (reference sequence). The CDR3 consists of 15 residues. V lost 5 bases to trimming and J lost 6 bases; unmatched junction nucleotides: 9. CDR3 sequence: CASSNGQGVWNGYTF. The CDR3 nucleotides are TGTGCCAGCAGCAACGGACAGGGGGTATGGAATGGCTACACCTTC.

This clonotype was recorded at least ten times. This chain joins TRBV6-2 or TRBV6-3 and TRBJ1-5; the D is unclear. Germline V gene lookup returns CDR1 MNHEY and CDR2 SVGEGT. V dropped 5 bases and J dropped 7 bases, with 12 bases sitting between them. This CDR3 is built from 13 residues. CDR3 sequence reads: CASSQGLGQPQHF. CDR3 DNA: TGTGCCAGCAGTCAAGGGTTAGGGCAGCCCCAGCATTTT.

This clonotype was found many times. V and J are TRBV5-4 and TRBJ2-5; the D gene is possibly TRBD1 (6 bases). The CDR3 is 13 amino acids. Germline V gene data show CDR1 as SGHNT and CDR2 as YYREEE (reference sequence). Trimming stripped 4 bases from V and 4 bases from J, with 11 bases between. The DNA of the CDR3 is TGTGCCAGCAGCCCGAGGACAGCAGAGACCCAGTACTTC. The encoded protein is CASSPRTAETQYF.

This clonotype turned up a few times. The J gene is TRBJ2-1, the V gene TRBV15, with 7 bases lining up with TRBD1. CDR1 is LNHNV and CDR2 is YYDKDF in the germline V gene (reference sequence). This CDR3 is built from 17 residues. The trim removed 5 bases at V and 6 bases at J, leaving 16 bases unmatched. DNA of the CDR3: TGTGCCACCAGCGGGGGCTACAGGGGTTCTTTAATCAATGAGCAGTTCTTC. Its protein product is CATSGGYRGSLINEQFF.

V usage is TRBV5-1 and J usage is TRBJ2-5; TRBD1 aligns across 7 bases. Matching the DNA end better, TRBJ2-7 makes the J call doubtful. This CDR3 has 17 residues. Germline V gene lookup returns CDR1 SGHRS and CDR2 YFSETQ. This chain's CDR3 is CASSLGGQAKGAYEQYF. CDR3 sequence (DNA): TGCGCCAGCAGCTTGGGAGGACAGGCAAAAGGGGCCTACGAGCAGTACTTC.

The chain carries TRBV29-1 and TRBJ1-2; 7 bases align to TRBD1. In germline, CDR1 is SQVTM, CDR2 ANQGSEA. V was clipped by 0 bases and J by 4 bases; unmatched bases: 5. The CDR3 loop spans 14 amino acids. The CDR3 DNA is TGCAGCGTTGAAGACCCGGGACAGTCCTATGGCTACACCTTC. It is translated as CSVEDPGQSYGYTF. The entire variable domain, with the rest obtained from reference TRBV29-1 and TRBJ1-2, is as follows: SAVISQKPSRDICQRGTSLTIQCQVDSQVTMMFWYRQQPGQSLTLIATANQGSEATYESGFVIDKFPISRPNLTFSTLTVSNMSPEDSSIYLCSVEDPGQSYGYTFGSGTRLTVV.

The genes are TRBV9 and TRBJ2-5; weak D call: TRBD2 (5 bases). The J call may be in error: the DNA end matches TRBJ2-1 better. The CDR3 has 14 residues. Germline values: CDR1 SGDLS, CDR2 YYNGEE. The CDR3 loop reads CASSVATGSGEQFF. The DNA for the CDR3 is TGTGCCAGCAGCGTAGCTACGGGGTCGGGGGAGCAGTTCTTC.

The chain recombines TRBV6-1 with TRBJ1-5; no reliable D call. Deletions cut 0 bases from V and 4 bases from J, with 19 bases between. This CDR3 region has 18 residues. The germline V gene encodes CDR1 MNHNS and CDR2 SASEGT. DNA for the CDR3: TGTGCCAGCAGTGAAGCGCTAGGAGGAGTTACTGGTAATCAGCCCCAGCATTTT. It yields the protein CASSEALGGVTGNQPQHF.

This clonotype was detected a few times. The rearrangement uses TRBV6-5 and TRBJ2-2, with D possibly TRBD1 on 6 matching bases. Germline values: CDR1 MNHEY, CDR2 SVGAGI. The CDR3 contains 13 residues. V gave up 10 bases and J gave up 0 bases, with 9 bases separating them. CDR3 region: CATGQTNTGELFF. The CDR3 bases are TGTGCCACCGGACAGACGAACACCGGGGAGCTGTTTTTT.

Here the CDR3 reads CASEQQLNTEAFF. CDR3 bases: TGTGCCAGTGAACAACAGCTGAACACTGAAGCTTTCTTT. The rearrangement uses TRBV19 and TRBJ1-1; D uncertain. This CDR3 has 13 residues. The ends were cut back, 8 bases at V and 0 bases at J, with 10 bases in the middle. The germline V gene encodes CDR1 LNHDA and CDR2 SQIVND (reference sequence). Based on the CDR3 plus reference TRBV19 and TRBJ1-1, the full variable domain is DGGITQSPKYLFRKEGQNVTLSCEQNLNHDAMYWYRQDPGQGLRLIYYSQIVNDFQKGDIAEGYSVSREKKESFPLTVTSAQKNPTAFYLCASEQQLNTEAFFGQGTRLTVV.

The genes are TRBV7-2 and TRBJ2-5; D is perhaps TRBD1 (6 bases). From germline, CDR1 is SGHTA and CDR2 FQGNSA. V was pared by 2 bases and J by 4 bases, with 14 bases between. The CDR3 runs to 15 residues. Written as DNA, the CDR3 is TGTGCCAGCAGCTTATTGGGACAACCTGGAGAGACCCAGTACTTC. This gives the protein CASSLLGQPGETQYF.

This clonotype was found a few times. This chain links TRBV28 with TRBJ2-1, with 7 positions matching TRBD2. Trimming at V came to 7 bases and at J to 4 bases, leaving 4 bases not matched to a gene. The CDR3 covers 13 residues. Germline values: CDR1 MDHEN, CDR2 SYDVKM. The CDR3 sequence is CASMGEGYNEQFF. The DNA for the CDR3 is TGTGCCAGCATGGGGGAGGGATACAATGAGCAGTTCTTC.

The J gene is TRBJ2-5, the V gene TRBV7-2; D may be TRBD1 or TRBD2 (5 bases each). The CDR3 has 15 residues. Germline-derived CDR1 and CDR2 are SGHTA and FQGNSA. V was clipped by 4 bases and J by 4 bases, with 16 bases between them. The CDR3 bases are TGTGCCAGCAGCTCAGGGTCGCATGCGGGAGAGACCCAGTACTTC. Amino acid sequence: CASSSGSHAGETQYF.

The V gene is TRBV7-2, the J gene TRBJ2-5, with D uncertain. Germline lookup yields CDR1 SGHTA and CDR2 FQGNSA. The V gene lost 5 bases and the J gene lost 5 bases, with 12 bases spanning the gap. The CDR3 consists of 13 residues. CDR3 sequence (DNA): TGTGCCAGCAGCCCGGTGGGTGAGGAGACCCAGTACTTC. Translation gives CASSPVGEETQYF.

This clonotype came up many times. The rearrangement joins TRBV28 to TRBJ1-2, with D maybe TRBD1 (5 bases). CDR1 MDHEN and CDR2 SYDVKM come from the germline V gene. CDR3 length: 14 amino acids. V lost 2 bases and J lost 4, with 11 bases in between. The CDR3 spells CASSLGAAPYGYTF. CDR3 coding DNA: TGTGCCAGCAGTTTAGGGGCAGCACCCTATGGCTACACCTTC.

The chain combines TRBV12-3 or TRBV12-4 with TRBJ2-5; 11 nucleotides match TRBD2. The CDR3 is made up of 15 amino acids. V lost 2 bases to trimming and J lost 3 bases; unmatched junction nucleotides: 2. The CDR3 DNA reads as TGTGCCAGCAGTTTAAAACTAGCGGGGGAAGAGACCCAGTACTTC. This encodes CASSLKLAGEETQYF.

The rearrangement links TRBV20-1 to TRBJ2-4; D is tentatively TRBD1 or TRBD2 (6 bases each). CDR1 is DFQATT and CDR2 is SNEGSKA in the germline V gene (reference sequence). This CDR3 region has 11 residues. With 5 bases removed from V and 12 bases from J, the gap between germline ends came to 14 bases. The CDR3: CSAVLRGAQYF. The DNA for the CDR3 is TGCAGTGCTGTCTTAAGGGGGGCTCAGTACTTC.

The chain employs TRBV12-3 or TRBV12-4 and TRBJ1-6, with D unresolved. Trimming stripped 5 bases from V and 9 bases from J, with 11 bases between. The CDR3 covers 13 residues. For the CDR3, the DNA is TGTGCCAGCAGTAGCTCGGAGCTTTCACCCCTCCACTTT. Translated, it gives CASSSSELSPLHF.

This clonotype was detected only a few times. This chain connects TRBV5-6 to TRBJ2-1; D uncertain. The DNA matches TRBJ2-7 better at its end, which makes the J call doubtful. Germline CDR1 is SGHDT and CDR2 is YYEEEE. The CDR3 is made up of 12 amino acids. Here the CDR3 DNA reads TGTGCCAGCAGCTTGGGGGTTCGCGAGCAGTACTTC. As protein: CASSLGVREQYF.